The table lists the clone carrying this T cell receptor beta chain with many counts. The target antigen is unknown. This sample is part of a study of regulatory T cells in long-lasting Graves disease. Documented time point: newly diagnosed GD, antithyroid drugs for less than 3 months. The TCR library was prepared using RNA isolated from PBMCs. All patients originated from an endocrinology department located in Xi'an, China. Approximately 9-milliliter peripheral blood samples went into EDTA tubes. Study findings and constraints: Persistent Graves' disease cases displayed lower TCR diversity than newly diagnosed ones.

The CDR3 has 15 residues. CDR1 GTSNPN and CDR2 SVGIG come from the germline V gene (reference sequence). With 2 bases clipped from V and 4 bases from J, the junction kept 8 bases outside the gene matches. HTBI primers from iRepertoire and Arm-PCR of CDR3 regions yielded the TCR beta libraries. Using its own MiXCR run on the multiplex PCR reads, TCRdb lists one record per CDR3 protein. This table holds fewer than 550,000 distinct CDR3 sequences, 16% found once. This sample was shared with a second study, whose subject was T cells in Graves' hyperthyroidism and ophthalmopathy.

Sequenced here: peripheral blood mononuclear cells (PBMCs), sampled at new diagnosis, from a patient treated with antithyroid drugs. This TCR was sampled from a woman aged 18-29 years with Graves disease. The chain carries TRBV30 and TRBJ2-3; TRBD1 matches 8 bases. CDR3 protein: CAWSFGQGGPDTQYF. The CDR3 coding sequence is TGTGCCTGGAGTTTCGGACAGGGTGGCCCAGATACGCAGTATTTT.